Following are 32 T cell receptor beta chains from one sample sequenced in a study of blood T cell repertoires in COVID-19. Sequencing used immunoSEQ multiplex PCR; TCRdb keeps in-frame clones, though not all of them. The sample yields some 150,000 clones, around 84% seen once. The specimen was peripheral blood. All receptors come from a middle-aged man with acute or convalescent COVID-19.

This chain links TRBV6-5 with TRBJ2-5, with TRBD2 identical over 9 bases. This CDR3 has 15 amino acids. Germline-derived CDR1 and CDR2 are MNHEY and SVGAGI. With V trimmed by 6 bases and J by 0 bases, 5 bases remained unmatched. The CDR3 DNA follows: TGTGCCAGCAGAAGGAGCGGGGGGTACCAAGAGACCCAGTACTTC. Residues: CASRRSGGYQETQYF.

The chain uses TRBV28 and TRBJ2-1; tentative D call: TRBD2 (5 bases). Deletions cut 5 bases from V and 3 bases from J, with 17 bases between. The germline V gene has CDR1 MDHEN and CDR2 SYDVKM. There are 16 residues in the CDR3. DNA of the CDR3: TGTGCCAGCAGTACCCTCGGGGTGGCAAACTACAATGAGCAGTTCTTC. This codes for CASSTLGVANYNEQFF.

The CDR3 loop is CASNGEWNQPQHF. The CDR3 nucleotides are TGTGCCAGCAACGGAGAATGGAATCAGCCCCAGCATTTT. The V and J genes are TRBV12-3 or TRBV12-4 and TRBJ1-5; D is unresolved. The CDR3 consists of 13 residues. Trimming pared 7 bases from V and 4 bases from J, leaving 11 bases between.

The chain carries TRBV12-3 or TRBV12-4 and TRBJ1-1; 8 bases line up with TRBD1. The CDR3 consists of 13 residues. After removal of 6 bases from V and 7 bases from J, the junction contained 7 bases not matched to a gene. Written as DNA, the CDR3 is TGTGCCAGCAGATGGGGACAGGAGGTTGAAGCTTTCTTT. Translated: CASRWGQEVEAFF.

The rearrangement uses TRBV3-1 (or the pseudogene TRBV3-2) and TRBJ1-2; 7 positions agree with TRBD1. The CDR3 is 15 residues long. Germline trimming cut 3 bases from V and 7 bases from J; bases unmatched to any gene: 11. The germline V gene encodes CDR1 LGHDT and CDR2 YNNKEL (reference sequence). The CDR3 sequence: CASSHRDSQLAGYTF. DNA for the CDR3: TGTGCCAGCAGCCACCGGGACAGTCAATTAGCTGGCTACACCTTC.

J is TRBJ1-1 and V is TRBV12-3 or TRBV12-4, with D tentatively TRBD1 (5 bases). Between the trimmed V and J ends, which lost 4 bases and 7 bases, there was a span of 10 bases. The CDR3 length is 12 residues. The CDR3 loop reads CASSSGGIEAFF. The CDR3 nucleotides read TGTGCCAGCAGTTCGGGGGGGATTGAAGCTTTCTTT.

This clone was picked up one time. The chain has TRBV29-1 and TRBJ1-1, with D perhaps TRBD1 (6 bases). CDR3 length: 13 residues. Germline-derived CDR1 and CDR2 are SQVTM and ANQGSEA. V was trimmed by 7 bases and J by 3 bases, leaving 15 bases between them. CDR3 bases: TGCAGCGGTAACAGGGCCCTAGACACTGAAGCTTTCTTT. Protein sequence: CSGNRALDTEAFF.

This chain uses TRBV29-1 with TRBJ1-2, with D possibly matching TRBD1 (5 bases). Germline loops: CDR1 SQVTM, CDR2 ANQGSEA. The CDR3 extends over 10 amino acids. The ends were cut back, 7 bases at V and 6 bases at J, with 9 bases in the middle. Here the CDR3 reads CSGGEDGYTF. CDR3 coding DNA: TGCAGCGGGGGGGAGGATGGCTACACCTTC.

The chain couples TRBV18 to TRBJ1-6; D gene unclear. With 2 bases removed from V and 10 bases from J, the gap between germline ends came to 9 bases. CDR3 size: 13 residues. Looked up from germline, CDR1 is KGHSH and CDR2 is LQKENI. This chain's CDR3 is CASSPEGLSPLHF. DNA for the CDR3: TGTGCCAGCTCACCAGAGGGTCTGTCACCCCTCCACTTT.

The gene calls are TRBV2 and TRBJ2-3; TRBD1 aligns across 8 bases. The germline V gene encodes CDR1 SNHLY and CDR2 FYNNEI. This CDR3 is 16 amino acids long. The V segment lost 3 bases and the J segment 3 bases; nucleotides outside the gene matches: 8. The CDR3 loop is CASSEGAGGWTDTQYF. The CDR3 nucleotides are TGTGCCAGCAGTGAGGGGGCAGGGGGCTGGACAGATACGCAGTATTTT.

The chain recombines TRBV4-1 with TRBJ2-1; D unresolved. V was trimmed by 4 bases and J by 4 bases, leaving 20 bases between them. CDR3 length equals 17 residues. Germline CDR1 is MGHRA and CDR2 is YSYEKL. CDR3 protein: CASSLSQATLDYNEQFF. In DNA, the CDR3 is TGCGCCAGCAGCCTCTCCCAGGCCACTCTTGATTACAATGAGCAGTTCTTC.

The chain combines TRBV19 with TRBJ1-5; TRBD1 matches at 7 bases. Trimming cost V 5 bases and J 2 bases; bases outside gene matches: 18. The V gene's germline CDR1 is LNHDA and CDR2 SQIVND (reference sequence). The CDR3 length is 19 residues. CDR3: CASSPPVTAGGRGNQPQHF. The DNA of the CDR3 is TGTGCCAGTAGTCCTCCTGTTACAGCAGGGGGAAGAGGCAATCAGCCCCAGCATTTT.

The chain recombines TRBV7-9 with TRBJ2-3, with D possibly matching TRBD2 (5 bases). Germline V gives CDR1 SEHNR, CDR2 FQNEAQ (reference sequence). The germline V and J ends were trimmed by 4 bases and 0 bases, with 8 bases remaining between them. The CDR3 has 14 amino acids. The CDR3 nucleotides are TGTGCCAGCAGCTACGGACTCAGCACAGATACGCAGTATTTT. It translates to CASSYGLSTDTQYF. Using reference TRBV7-9 and TRBJ2-3 for the parts outside the CDR3, the full variable domain is DTGVSQNPRHKITKRGQNVTFRCDPISEHNRLYWYRQTLGQGPEFLTYFQNEAQLEKSRLLSDRFSAERPKGSFSTLEIQRTEQGDSAMYLCASSYGLSTDTQYFGPGTRLTVL.

This clone was counted only a few times. The chain combines TRBV6-1 with TRBJ1-5; maybe TRBD1 (6 bases). This CDR3 has 16 residues. The ends were cut back, 4 bases at V and 0 bases at J, with 13 bases in the middle. CDR1 is MNHNS, CDR2 SASEGT, per germline. The CDR3 loop is CASSGTDSYSNQPQHF. CDR3 sequence (DNA): TGTGCCAGCAGTGGGACAGACTCCTATAGCAATCAGCCCCAGCATTTT.

The chain has TRBV7-6 and TRBJ2-3; 13 bases are a match to TRBD2. Germline lookup yields CDR1 SGHVS and CDR2 FNYEAQ. The CDR3 has 18 residues. With V trimmed by 3 bases and J by 1 base, 7 bases remained unmatched. CDR3 region: CASSFPRLAGGRTDTQYF. Written as DNA, the CDR3 is TGTGCCAGCAGCTTCCCCCGACTAGCGGGGGGACGCACAGATACGCAGTATTTT. Supplemented by reference TRBV7-6 and TRBJ2-3, the full variable domain reads GAGVSQSPRYKVTKRGQDVALRCDPISGHVSLYWYRQALGQGPEFLTYFNYEAQQDKSGLPNDRFSAERPEGSISTLTIQRTEQRDSAMYRCASSFPRLAGGRTDTQYFGPGTRLTVL.

The chain has TRBV28 and TRBJ1-3; no definite D call. V was pared by 4 bases and J by 0 bases, with 16 bases between. Germline V gives CDR1 MDHEN, CDR2 SYDVKM. The CDR3 runs 17 residues. The CDR3 reads CASSSLERGRSGNTIYF. In DNA form, the CDR3 reads TGTGCCAGCAGTTCCCTGGAACGAGGGCGCTCTGGAAACACCATATATTTT.

The chain combines TRBV6-5 with TRBJ1-2; D ambiguous. Germline CDR1 and CDR2: MNHEY and SVGAGI. Trimming removed 6 bases from V and 0 bases from J, with 11 bases in between. The CDR3 is made up of 14 amino acids. The DNA for the CDR3 is TGTGCCAGCAGCCGGAGACGGACTAACTATGGCTACACCTTC. Translation gives CASSRRRTNYGYTF.

Concerning this clone itself: This sample also contains other DNA sequences that code for the same CDR3. The rearrangement joins TRBV6-5 to TRBJ1-2, with D possibly TRBD1 on 5 matching bases. This CDR3 region has 13 residues. Germline values: CDR1 MNHEY, CDR2 SVGAGI. Deletions cut 2 bases from V and 1 base from J, with 5 bases between. CDR3 protein: CASSYDSNYGYTF. The CDR3, as DNA: TGTGCCAGCAGTTACGACAGTAACTATGGCTACACCTTC.

J is TRBJ2-2 and V is TRBV11-2, with 9 nucleotides matching TRBD1. The CDR3 totals 16 residues. Germline-derived CDR1 and CDR2 are SGHAT and FQNNGV. V lost 4 bases, J lost 7 bases, and 10 bases stayed unmatched. CDR3 region: CASSWSGTGSYGELFF. CDR3 nucleotides: TGTGCCAGCAGCTGGTCCGGGACAGGGTCATACGGGGAGCTGTTTTTT.

The chain couples TRBV5-4 to TRBJ2-3; 16 bases match TRBD2. The V gene end was trimmed by 4 bases and the J gene end by 1 base; junction bases not matched to a gene: 9. Germline assignment: CDR1 SGHNT and CDR2 YYREEE (reference sequence). The CDR3 extends over 19 amino acids. In DNA form, the CDR3 reads TGTGCCAGCAGCCCGGGACTAGCGGGGGGGCCGGGCGGCACAGATACGCAGTATTTT. Amino acid sequence: CASSPGLAGGPGGTDTQYF.

The count of this clone is one. V is TRBV3-1 (or the pseudogene TRBV3-2) and J is TRBJ1-5; 8 positions match TRBD1. V lost 5 bases, J lost 5 bases, and 8 bases stayed unmatched. From germline, CDR1 is LGHDT and CDR2 YNNKEL (reference sequence). The CDR3 is made up of 15 amino acids. As DNA, the CDR3 is TGTGCCAGCAGCGTAGGGACAGGTTCGTATCAGCCCCAGCATTTT. It is translated as CASSVGTGSYQPQHF.

The V and J genes are TRBV30 and TRBJ1-5; no clear D. The V gene lost 3 bases and the J gene lost 1 base, with 16 bases spanning the gap. Germline V gives CDR1 GTSNPN, CDR2 SVGIG (reference sequence). The CDR3 sequence is 16 residues long. The CDR3 DNA reads as TGTGCCTGGAGCGCTGGCGACATTGGAAGCAATCAGCCCCAGCATTTT. Its protein product is CAWSAGDIGSNQPQHF.

The chain is built from TRBV5-4 and TRBJ2-2, with 8 bases lining up with TRBD2. This CDR3 spans 17 amino acids. J was trimmed by 7 bases and V by 4 bases; bases with no gene match: 15. Germline V gene sequence: CDR1 SGHNT, CDR2 YYREEE (reference sequence). The CDR3 DNA sequence: TGTGCCAGCAGCCCCAGTGGAGCGGGGGTGTCTTACGGGGAGCTGTTTTTT. Encoded protein: CASSPSGAGVSYGELFF.

The chain uses TRBV7-8 and TRBJ2-7, with 8 bases lining up with TRBD2. CDR3 length: 14 amino acids. V lost 5 bases, J lost 1 base, and 4 bases stayed unmatched. Germline CDR1 SGHVS, CDR2 FQNEAQ. CDR3 in amino acids: CASSLERGSYEQYF. In nucleotides, the CDR3 is TGTGCCAGCAGCCTGGAGCGGGGGTCCTACGAGCAGTACTTC.

The CDR3 bases are TGTGCCAGCAGCTTAGACGGGAGCTCCTACAATGAGCAGTTCTTC. Its translation: CASSLDGSSYNEQFF. The chain couples TRBV7-3 to TRBJ2-1, with D possibly matching TRBD2 (6 bases). This CDR3 has 15 amino acids. Per the germline V gene, CDR1 is SGHTA and CDR2 is FQGTGA. V lost 2 bases to trimming and J lost 0 bases, with 8 bases between them. The variable domain in full, with the rest retrieved from reference TRBV7-3 and TRBJ2-1, is GAGVSQTPSNKVTEKGKYVELRCDPISGHTALYWYRQSLGQGPEFLIYFQGTGAADDSGLPNDRFFAVRPEGSVSTLKIQRTERGDSAVYLCASSLDGSSYNEQFFGPGTRLTVL.

For the CDR3, the DNA is TGTGCCAGCAGCTTGGGGAGGGAGACCCAGTACTTC. Protein: CASSLGRETQYF. V and J are TRBV5-4 and TRBJ2-5; D is possibly TRBD2 (5 bases). Germline V gives CDR1 SGHNT, CDR2 YYREEE (reference sequence). The CDR3 sequence is 12 residues long. Trimming removed 0 bases from V and 5 bases from J, with 5 bases in between.

Comments on this clone: The sample contains more than one DNA sequence encoding this CDR3. The CDR3 region is CASSLRIYGYTF. The CDR3 DNA reads TGTGCCAGCAGTCTAAGAATCTATGGCTACACCTTC. V and J are TRBV12-3 or TRBV12-4 and TRBJ1-2; D is unresolved. The V end lost 5 bases, the J end lost 4 bases, and 8 bases lay between the germline ends. CDR3 length equals 12 residues.

The CDR3, as DNA: TGCGCCAGCAGCGTACTACCTTCTGAGATCGCCCTCGGACAGGGTCTGGATTTCGAGCAGTACTTC. As protein: CASSVLPSEIALGQGLDFEQYF. The gene calls are TRBV5-1 and TRBJ2-7, with TRBD1 matching over 8 bases. Germline CDR1 SGHRS, CDR2 YFSETQ. The V gene end was trimmed by 4 bases and the J gene end by 6 bases; junction bases not matched to a gene: 33. The CDR3 spans 22 residues.

The chain joins TRBV5-1 to TRBJ1-6; 8 nucleotides match TRBD1. The germline CDR1 and CDR2 sequences are SGHRS and YFSETQ. Trimming at V came to 3 bases and at J to 8 bases, leaving 10 bases not matched to a gene. The CDR3 loop spans 16 amino acids. This CDR3 is CASSSQGAQSYSPLHF. As DNA, the CDR3 is TGCGCCAGCAGCTCCCAGGGGGCGCAGAGTTATTCACCCCTCCACTTT. The full variable domain, rest sourced from reference TRBV5-1 and TRBJ1-6, is KAGVTQTPRYLIKTRGQQVTLSCSPISGHRSVSWYQQTPGQGLQFLFEYFSETQRNKGNFPGRFSGRQFSNSRSEMNVSTLELGDSALYLCASSSQGAQSYSPLHFGNGTRLTVT.

This clone was found once. The V and J genes are TRBV7-2 and TRBJ1-2; 7 bases are shared with TRBD1. The CDR3 totals 14 residues. J lost 3 bases, V lost 0 bases, and 1 base had no gene match. CDR1 and CDR2 (germline): SGHTA, FQGNSA. CDR3 in amino acids: CASSLAGTDYGYTF. The CDR3 DNA follows: TGTGCCAGCAGCTTAGCCGGGACAGACTATGGCTACACCTTC.

The rearrangement uses TRBV5-1 and TRBJ2-3, with TRBD2 matching over 7 bases. J was trimmed by 0 bases and V by 2 bases; bases with no gene match: 6. CDR1 is SGHRS and CDR2 is YFSETQ in the germline V gene. This CDR3 has 16 residues. For the CDR3, the DNA is TGCGCCAGCAGCTTCGGGGGGACTTATAGCACAGATACGCAGTATTTT. It yields the protein CASSFGGTYSTDTQYF.

The chain couples TRBV25-1 to TRBJ1-2, with a weak D call TRBD1 (5 bases). Germline V gene lookup returns CDR1 MGHDK and CDR2 SYGVNS. The CDR3 covers 14 residues. The V and J ends lost 1 base and 4 bases respectively, with 10 bases between them. CDR3 amino acids: CASSEFGGTYGYTF. Written as DNA, the CDR3 is TGTGCCAGCAGTGAATTTGGAGGGACCTATGGCTACACCTTC.